Reported below is one T cell receptor (beta chain). What it recognizes is unknown. This sample is drawn from a study of response to subunit inactivated influenza vaccine. General study points: Each seasonal flu vaccination may recruit only limited new T cells, authors suggested.

Via MiXCR, TCRdb re-called the RT-PCR reads, giving one row per CDR3 protein. The table lists 500,000 to 600,000 distinct CDR3 sequences, 7.5% to 8.5% of them singletons. The receptor was derived from a man between 50 and 69 years old who received an inactivated influenza vaccine. Specimen: PBMCs from blood, collected around 2 years after vaccination.

CDR3 bases: TGCGCCAGCAGCAGCGGGACATATACTAGCACAGATACGCAGTATTTT. It is translated as CASSSGTYTSTDTQYF. The V call is TRBV5-1, the J call TRBJ2-3, with D possibly being TRBD2 (7 bases). The CDR3 sequence is 16 residues long. CDR1 and CDR2 (germline): SGHRS, YFSETQ. The V gene lost 4 bases and the J gene lost 0 bases, with 15 bases spanning the gap.